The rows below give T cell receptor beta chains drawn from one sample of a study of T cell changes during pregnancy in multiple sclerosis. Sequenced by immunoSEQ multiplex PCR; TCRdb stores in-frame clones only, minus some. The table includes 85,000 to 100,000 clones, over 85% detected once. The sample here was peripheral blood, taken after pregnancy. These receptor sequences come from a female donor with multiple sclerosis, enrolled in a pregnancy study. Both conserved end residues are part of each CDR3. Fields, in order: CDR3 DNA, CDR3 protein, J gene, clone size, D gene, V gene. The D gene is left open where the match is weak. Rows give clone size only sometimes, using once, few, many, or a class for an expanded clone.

cdr3_nt: TGTGCCAGCAGTTTATCGCTGGGACTCCTTCCGTCAGATACGCAGTATTTT; cdr3_aa: CASSLSLGLLPSDTQYF; j_call: TRBJ2-3; clone_size: .; d_call: .; v_call: TRBV27
cdr3_nt: TGTGCCAGCAAACTTAGTGGGGCAGACCAAGAGACCCAGTACTTC; cdr3_aa: CASKLSGADQETQYF; j_call: TRBJ2-5; clone_size: .; d_call: .; v_call: TRBV7-9
cdr3_nt: TGTGCCAGCAGCCAAGATCTGAAGGAGGCGCGGCGTGGCTACACCTTC; cdr3_aa: CASSQDLKEARRGYTF; j_call: TRBJ1-2; clone_size: .; d_call: .; v_call: TRBV4-2
cdr3_nt: TGTGCCAGCAGCCCCGGACACCTCACAGATACGCAGTATTTT; cdr3_aa: CASSPGHLTDTQYF; j_call: TRBJ2-3; clone_size: .; d_call: .; v_call: TRBV5-4
cdr3_nt: TGTGCCAGCAGCTTAGTCATGTCAGGGGAACCTGAAGCTTTCTTT; cdr3_aa: CASSLVMSGEPEAFF; j_call: TRBJ1-1; clone_size: .; d_call: .; v_call: TRBV11-2
cdr3_nt: TGTGCCAGCAGCTTCGAGGGGACTGGCCGTGATACGCAGTATTTT; cdr3_aa: CASSFEGTGRDTQYF; j_call: TRBJ2-3; clone_size: .; d_call: .; v_call: TRBV13
cdr3_nt: TGTGCCAGCAGCCAAACAGGGTCTGAAGCTTTCTTT; cdr3_aa: CASSQTGSEAFF; j_call: TRBJ1-1; clone_size: .; d_call: .; v_call: TRBV28
cdr3_nt: TGTGCCAGCAGTTTCTCCCTCAACTATGGCTACACCTTC; cdr3_aa: CASSFSLNYGYTF; j_call: TRBJ1-2; clone_size: .; d_call: .; v_call: TRBV27
cdr3_nt: TGTGCCAGCAGCTTCCCCTACAGTAACACCATATATTTT; cdr3_aa: CASSFPYSNTIYF; j_call: TRBJ1-3; clone_size: .; d_call: .; v_call: TRBV13
cdr3_nt: TGTGCCAGCAGCACAACGAACACCGGGGAGCTGTTTTTT; cdr3_aa: CASSTTNTGELFF; j_call: TRBJ2-2; clone_size: .; d_call: .; v_call: TRBV7-9
cdr3_nt: TGTGCCAGCAGCTTAGCATCCAGGGCGGCTGACGAGCAGTACTTC; cdr3_aa: CASSLASRAADEQYF; j_call: TRBJ2-7; clone_size: .; d_call: .; v_call: TRBV11-2
cdr3_nt: TGCAGCGTTGAACTGGAGGACTCTGAAGCTTTCTTT; cdr3_aa: CSVELEDSEAFF; j_call: TRBJ1-1; clone_size: .; d_call: .; v_call: TRBV29-1
cdr3_nt: TGTGCCTGGAGTGTAGGGGGTGATGAGCAGTTCTTC; cdr3_aa: CAWSVGGDEQFF; j_call: TRBJ2-1; clone_size: once; d_call: .; v_call: TRBV30
cdr3_nt: TGTGCCAGCAGTTTACCAGGGCGCTATGGCTACACCTTC; cdr3_aa: CASSLPGRYGYTF; j_call: TRBJ1-2; clone_size: .; d_call: .; v_call: TRBV28
cdr3_nt: TGTGCCAGCAGTAGCACAGGGTATTCAGGCTACACCTTC; cdr3_aa: CASSSTGYSGYTF; j_call: TRBJ1-2; clone_size: .; d_call: .; v_call: TRBV27
cdr3_nt: TGTGCCAGCAGCCCCCACGGGGGAGGGGAGCAGTACTTC; cdr3_aa: CASSPHGGGEQYF; j_call: TRBJ2-7; clone_size: .; d_call: TRBD2; v_call: TRBV7-9
cdr3_nt: TGTGCCAGCCTCCCGGGACAGGGCTACAATGAGCAGTTCTTC; cdr3_aa: CASLPGQGYNEQFF; j_call: TRBJ2-1; clone_size: .; d_call: TRBD1; v_call: TRBV27
cdr3_nt: TGTGCCTGCCAGACGGGGAGCTCCTACAATGAGCAGTTCTTC; cdr3_aa: CACQTGSSYNEQFF; j_call: TRBJ2-1; clone_size: .; d_call: .; v_call: TRBV30
cdr3_nt: TGTGCCAGCAGCTTAGTCGGTAGCGGGCGGAACACCGGGGAGCTGTTTTTT; cdr3_aa: CASSLVGSGRNTGELFF; j_call: TRBJ2-2; clone_size: .; d_call: TRBD2; v_call: TRBV7-9
cdr3_nt: TGTGCCAGCAGTTCCCGGCGGGTTGGCGTCTCTGGAAACACCATATATTTT; cdr3_aa: CASSSRRVGVSGNTIYF; j_call: TRBJ1-3; clone_size: .; d_call: .; v_call: TRBV28
cdr3_nt: TGTGCCAGCAGCTTATCCTCCGGGACAGGGAATCTCGACAAAAACATTCAGTACTTC; cdr3_aa: CASSLSSGTGNLDKNIQYF; j_call: TRBJ2-4; clone_size: .; d_call: TRBD1; v_call: TRBV5-4
cdr3_nt: TGTGCCAGCGCTCGGTTCTCCTACGAGCAGTACTTC; cdr3_aa: CASARFSYEQYF; j_call: TRBJ2-7; clone_size: .; d_call: .; v_call: TRBV27
cdr3_nt: TGCGCCAGCAGTAGCCGCGTCCGAGGGGGCGTCACTGAAGCTTTCTTT; cdr3_aa: CASSSRVRGGVTEAFF; j_call: TRBJ1-1; clone_size: .; d_call: TRBD1; v_call: TRBV5-1
cdr3_nt: TGTGCCAGCAGCACTACGGACAGGGGTCGGTACACTGAAGCTTTCTTT; cdr3_aa: CASSTTDRGRYTEAFF; j_call: TRBJ1-1; clone_size: .; d_call: TRBD1; v_call: TRBV11-1
cdr3_nt: TGTGCCAGAAGCTCGGCCGGGACAAAAGGCTACACCTTC; cdr3_aa: CARSSAGTKGYTF; j_call: TRBJ1-2; clone_size: .; d_call: .; v_call: TRBV5-3